The 15 T cell receptor beta chains given below trace back to one sample, sequenced in a study of T-cell memory formation after mild COVID-19. Using its own MiXCR run on the 5' RACE reads, TCRdb lists one record per CDR3 protein. In the table there are around 340,000 distinct CDR3 sequences, around 15% of which are singletons. The sequencing input was PBMCs or a T cell subset sorted from them (not recorded which). The receptors stem from a man younger than 35 who had mild COVID-19 (a few samples of this study predate the infection). Cell type and time point are not known.

This clonotype was detected a few times. The gene calls are TRBV7-2 and TRBJ2-1; TRBD2 agrees at 16 bases. This CDR3 is 17 amino acids long. CDR1 and CDR2 from the germline V gene are SGHTA and FQGNSA. V lost 3 bases to trimming and J lost 6 bases; unmatched junction nucleotides: 5. This CDR3 reads CASSFLGTSGGANEQFF. CDR3 nucleotides: TGTGCCAGCAGCTTCCTCGGGACTAGCGGGGGGGCCAATGAGCAGTTCTTC.

The chain joins TRBV5-1 to TRBJ1-5; D ambiguous. Germline V CDR1 and CDR2: SGHRS, YFSETQ. V lost 4 bases to trimming and J lost 4 bases, with 9 bases between them. The CDR3 covers 13 residues. DNA for the CDR3: TGCGCCAGCAGCCGGGAACCAAATCAGCCCCAGCATTTT. Residues: CASSREPNQPQHF.

The V call is TRBV7-9, the J call TRBJ2-1; TRBD2 matches 9 bases. Germline trimming cut 1 base from V and 8 bases from J; bases unmatched to any gene: 9. CDR3 length equals 16 residues. Germline V CDR1 and CDR2: SEHNR, FQNEAQ (reference sequence). CDR3 in amino acids: CASSLVASGVLDEQFF. The DNA of the CDR3 is TGTGCCAGCAGCTTAGTCGCTAGCGGGGTTTTGGATGAGCAGTTCTTC.

The gene calls are TRBV12-3 or TRBV12-4 and TRBJ1-1; maybe TRBD1 (5 bases). The CDR3 spans 16 residues. The V end was cut by 5 bases, the J end by 1 base, with 17 bases between. CDR3 sequence: CASSVEGMGPNTEAFF. The CDR3 nucleotides read TGTGCCAGCAGTGTCGAGGGGATGGGGCCGAACACTGAAGCTTTCTTT.

There are a few counts of this clonotype. This chain joins TRBV4-3 and TRBJ2-7, with D possibly being TRBD1 (6 bases). The germline gives CDR1 LGHNA, CDR2 YSLEER. V shed 4 bases and J shed 3 bases, with 13 bases lying between them. This CDR3 region has 14 residues. The CDR3 nucleotides read TGCGCCAGCAGCCTCGGGACACCAGACTACGAGCAGTACGTC. Translation: CASSLGTPDYEQYV.

This chain joins TRBV5-1 and TRBJ2-7; TRBD2 might be the D (6 bases). V was cut by 0 bases and J by 5 bases, with 18 bases left in between. The CDR3 covers 16 residues. Germline V CDR1 and CDR2: SGHRS, YFSETQ. The CDR3 DNA follows: TGCGCCAGCAGCTTGGCTTGGATCGGGCGGGGCGACGAGCAGTACTTC. Residues: CASSLAWIGRGDEQYF.

This clonotype came up a few times. The gene calls are TRBV4-2 and TRBJ2-2; D is uncertain. CDR1 and CDR2 from the germline V gene are LGHNA and YNFKEQ. Trimming left V 1 base short and J 0 bases short, with 15 bases between. The CDR3 sequence is 18 residues long. The CDR3 DNA is TGTGCCAGCAGCCAAGGCTGGCAGGATCTCGCGAACACCGGGGAGCTGTTTTTT. Amino acids: CASSQGWQDLANTGELFF.

This clonotype was counted a few times. The chain recombines TRBV2 with TRBJ1-5; 11 bases align to TRBD1. The CDR3 loop spans 16 amino acids. The V gene end was trimmed by 6 bases and the J gene end by 6 bases; junction bases not matched to a gene: 10. Germline-derived CDR1 and CDR2 are SNHLY and FYNNEI. The CDR3 nucleotides read TGTGCCAGCAGGACCTCCGGGACAGGGGGAGGTCAGCCCCAGCATTTT. Amino acids: CASRTSGTGGGQPQHF.

The chain uses TRBV2 and TRBJ1-6; a possible D gene is TRBD1 (6 bases). The V end was cut by 6 bases, the J end by 5 bases, with 11 bases between. There are 14 residues in the CDR3. Germline V CDR1 and CDR2: SNHLY, FYNNEI. The CDR3 sequence is CASRDSRNNSPLHF. The CDR3, as DNA: TGTGCCAGCAGGGACAGCAGAAATAATTCACCCCTCCACTTT.

This chain links TRBV12-3 or TRBV12-4 with TRBJ1-5; D may be TRBD1 (5 bases). The CDR3 length is 14 residues. The V and J ends lost 7 bases and 3 bases respectively, with 13 bases between them. The CDR3 DNA sequence: TGTGCCAGCACGGGGGGGACGAACAATCAGCCCCAGCATTTT. It specifies CASTGGTNNQPQHF.

J is TRBJ2-7 and V is TRBV6-5; 8 bases match TRBD1. Per germline, CDR1 MNHEY and CDR2 SVGAGI. V was clipped by 4 bases and J by 5 bases; unmatched bases: 4. The CDR3 covers 13 residues. For the CDR3, the DNA is TGTGCCAGCAGTTTATACAGGGGGGACGAGCAGTACGTC. Translating gives CASSLYRGDEQYV.

This clonotype was seen more than once but under ten times. The chain joins TRBV6-2 or TRBV6-3 to TRBJ2-7; 10 nucleotides line up with TRBD1. J gave up 5 bases and V 5 bases, and 9 bases lay outside the gene matches. The CDR3 runs 15 residues. CDR1 and CDR2 from the germline V gene are MNHEY and SVGEGT. In DNA form, the CDR3 reads TGTGCCAGCAGTACCCCGGGACAGGGGATCCACGAGCAGTACTTC. This translates into CASSTPGQGIHEQYF.

This clonotype has just a few counts. The chain joins TRBV3-1 to TRBJ2-7; 13 positions agree with TRBD2. V was clipped by 3 bases and J by 4 bases; unmatched bases: 6. The CDR3 loop spans 16 amino acids. Per germline, CDR1 LGHDT and CDR2 YNNKEL (reference sequence). The CDR3 coding sequence is TGTGCCAGCAGCCAGAAAGGACTAGCGGGGGTGTACGAGCAGTACTTC. Translating it yields CASSQKGLAGVYEQYF.

This clonotype was found a few times. The rearrangement links TRBV7-3 to TRBJ2-1; D not certain. This CDR3 has 11 residues. V lost 2 bases, J lost 12 bases, and 8 bases lay in between. Per the germline V gene, CDR1 is SGHTA and CDR2 is FQGTGA. The CDR3 spells CASSLARGQFF. The DNA for the CDR3 is TGTGCCAGCAGCTTAGCCCGAGGGCAGTTCTTC.

The chain recombines TRBV6-2 or TRBV6-3 with TRBJ2-5; no clear D gene. The CDR3 spans 14 residues. Trimming pared 7 bases from V and 2 bases from J, leaving 14 bases between. Germline V gene data show CDR1 as MNHEY and CDR2 as SVGEGT. The DNA of the CDR3 is TGTGCCAGCAATAATCGGCGGCGGCAAGAGACCCAGTACTTC. Its protein is CASNNRRRQETQYF.